Below, one T cell receptor (beta chain) is given with its context. The data belong to a study of blood T cell repertoires in COVID-19. Study background: The origin of the acute and convalescent COVID-19 samples was the United States, Italy and Spain. T cells, B-cell-depleted T cells, or PBMCs provided the cDNA or gDNA that served as material.

With 7 bases clipped from V and 6 bases from J, the junction kept 8 bases outside the gene matches. Germline lookup yields CDR1 LNHDA and CDR2 SQIVND (reference sequence). The CDR3 has 14 residues. Cohort allocation depended upon clinical history that participants reported. In the original processing: From reference gene primer amplification, estimates of nucleated cell counts were derived. Clones were read by immunoSEQ multiplex PCR, and TCRdb kept only the in-frame ones, dropping some. V and J calls and clone size are copied from that table; D and trimming were computed from the DNA. Here the sample spans some 420,000 clones, roughly nine tenths being singletons.

Sample: PBMCs or T cells enriched from blood (not recorded which). The receptor was isolated from a man aged 25-40 years who had recovered from COVID-19. The V and J genes are TRBV19 and TRBJ2-7; 11 bases match TRBD1. CDR3 region: CASKATGQGAEQYF. Here the CDR3 DNA reads TGTGCCAGTAAAGCGACCGGACAGGGGGCCGAGCAGTACTTC.